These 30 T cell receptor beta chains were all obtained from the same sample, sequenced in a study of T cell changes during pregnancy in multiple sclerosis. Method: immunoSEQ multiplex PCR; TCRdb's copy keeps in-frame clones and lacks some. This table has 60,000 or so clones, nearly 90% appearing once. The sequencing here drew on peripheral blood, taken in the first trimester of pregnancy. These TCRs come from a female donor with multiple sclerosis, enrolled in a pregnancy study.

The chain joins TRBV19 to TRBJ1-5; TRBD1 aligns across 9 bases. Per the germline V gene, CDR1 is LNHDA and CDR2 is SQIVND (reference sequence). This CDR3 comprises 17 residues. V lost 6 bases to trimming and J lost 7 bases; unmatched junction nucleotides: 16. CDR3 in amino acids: CASSWTGAPSVGQPQHF. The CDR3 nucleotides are TGTGCCAGTAGCTGGACAGGGGCCCCCTCCGTGGGGCAGCCCCAGCATTTT.

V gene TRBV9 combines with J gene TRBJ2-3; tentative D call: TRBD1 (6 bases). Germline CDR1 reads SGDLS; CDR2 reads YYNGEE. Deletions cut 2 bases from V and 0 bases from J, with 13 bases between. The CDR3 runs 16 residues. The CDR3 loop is CASSVAGTTSTDTQYF. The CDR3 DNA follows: TGTGCCAGCAGCGTTGCCGGGACAACTAGCACAGATACGCAGTATTTT.

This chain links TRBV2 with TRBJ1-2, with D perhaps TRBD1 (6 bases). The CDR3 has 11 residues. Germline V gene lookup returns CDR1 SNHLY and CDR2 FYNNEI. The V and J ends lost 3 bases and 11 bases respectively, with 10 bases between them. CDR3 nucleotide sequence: TGTGCCAGCAGTGAGGGGGCTTTATACACCTTC. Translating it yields CASSEGALYTF.

CDR3 loop: CASSPLWGETETQYF. The CDR3 nucleotides are TGTGCCAGCAGCCCCTTGTGGGGAGAAACGGAGACCCAGTACTTC. This sequence joins TRBV6-4 and TRBJ2-5, with D maybe TRBD2 (5 bases). The CDR3 consists of 15 residues. The V gene lost 6 bases and the J gene lost 5 bases, with 19 bases spanning the gap. Germline values: CDR1 MRHNA, CDR2 SNTAGT.

The chain's CDR3 is CASSSRDRGHEQYF. As DNA, the CDR3 is TGCGCCAGCAGCTCCCGGGACAGGGGTCACGAGCAGTACTTC. This rearrangement joins TRBV5-1 to TRBJ2-7; 10 positions agree with TRBD1. After removal of 3 bases from V and 5 bases from J, the junction contained 5 bases not matched to a gene. The CDR3 is made up of 14 amino acids. Germline lookup yields CDR1 SGHRS and CDR2 YFSETQ.

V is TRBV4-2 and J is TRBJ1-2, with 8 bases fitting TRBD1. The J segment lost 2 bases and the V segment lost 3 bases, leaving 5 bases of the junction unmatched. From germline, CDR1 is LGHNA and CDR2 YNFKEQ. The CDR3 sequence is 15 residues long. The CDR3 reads CASSQGQEMNYGYTF. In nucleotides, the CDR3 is TGTGCCAGCAGCCAGGGACAGGAAATGAACTATGGCTACACCTTC.

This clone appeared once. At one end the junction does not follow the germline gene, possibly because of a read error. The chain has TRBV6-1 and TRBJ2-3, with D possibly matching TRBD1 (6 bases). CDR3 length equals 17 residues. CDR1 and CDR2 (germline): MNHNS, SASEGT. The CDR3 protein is CASSQAGASGNTDTQYF. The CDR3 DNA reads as TGTGCCAGCAGTCAAGCAGGGGCCAGTGGGAACACAGATACGCAGTATTTT.

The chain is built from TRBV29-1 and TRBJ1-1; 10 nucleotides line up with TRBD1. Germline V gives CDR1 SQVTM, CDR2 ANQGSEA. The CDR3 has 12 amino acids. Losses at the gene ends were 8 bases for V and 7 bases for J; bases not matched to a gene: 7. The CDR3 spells CSHRDRGYEAFF. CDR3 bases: TGCAGCCACAGGGACAGGGGTTATGAAGCTTTCTTT.

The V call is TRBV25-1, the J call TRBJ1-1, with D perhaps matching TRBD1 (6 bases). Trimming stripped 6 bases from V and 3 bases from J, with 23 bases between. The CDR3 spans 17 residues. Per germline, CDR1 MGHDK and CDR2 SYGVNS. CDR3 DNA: TGTGCCAGCAGGAGGGGGGGTCGGGGGGCTAAGGACACTGAAGCTTTCTTT. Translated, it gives CASRRGGRGAKDTEAFF.

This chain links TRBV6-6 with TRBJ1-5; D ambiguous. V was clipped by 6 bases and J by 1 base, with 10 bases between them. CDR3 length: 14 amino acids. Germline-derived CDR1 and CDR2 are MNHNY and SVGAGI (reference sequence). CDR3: CASSRESSNQPQHF. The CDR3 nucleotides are TGTGCCAGCAGCCGGGAGTCCAGCAATCAGCCCCAGCATTTT.

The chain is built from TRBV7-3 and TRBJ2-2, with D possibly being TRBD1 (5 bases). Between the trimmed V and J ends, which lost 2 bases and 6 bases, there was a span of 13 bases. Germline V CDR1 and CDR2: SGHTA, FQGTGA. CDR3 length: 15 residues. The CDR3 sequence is CASSLSVMGPGELFF. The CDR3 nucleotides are TGTGCCAGCAGCTTATCCGTCATGGGGCCCGGGGAGCTGTTTTTT.

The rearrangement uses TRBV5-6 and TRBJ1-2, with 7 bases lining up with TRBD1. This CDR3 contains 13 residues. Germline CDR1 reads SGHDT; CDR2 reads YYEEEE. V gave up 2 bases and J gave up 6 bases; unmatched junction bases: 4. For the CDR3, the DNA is TGTGCCAGCAGCTTAGGGACAGCTGATGGCTACACCTTC. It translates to CASSLGTADGYTF.

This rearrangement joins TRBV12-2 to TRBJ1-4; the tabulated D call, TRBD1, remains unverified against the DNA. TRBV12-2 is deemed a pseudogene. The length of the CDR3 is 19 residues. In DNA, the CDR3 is TGTGCAAGTCGCTCTATTGGGACAGGGGGATATCAAATGAATGAAAAACTGTTTTTT. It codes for CASRSIGTGGYQMNEKLFF.

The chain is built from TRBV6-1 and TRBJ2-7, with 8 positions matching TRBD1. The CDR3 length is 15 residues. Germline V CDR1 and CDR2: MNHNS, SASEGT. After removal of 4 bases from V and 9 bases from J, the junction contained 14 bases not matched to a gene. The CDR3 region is CASSVGTGQVILQYF. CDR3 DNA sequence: TGTGCCAGCAGTGTTGGGACGGGACAGGTAATCTTGCAGTACTTC.

The CDR3 loop reads CASSIDRGNTEAFF. CDR3 nucleotides: TGTGCCAGTAGTATAGACAGGGGAAACACTGAAGCTTTCTTT. V gene TRBV19 combines with J gene TRBJ1-1, with D perhaps matching TRBD1 (6 bases). Per germline, CDR1 LNHDA and CDR2 SQIVND (reference sequence). This CDR3 is built from 14 residues. V was pared by 0 bases and J by 2 bases, with 7 bases between. The whole variable domain, remainder taken from reference TRBV19 and TRBJ1-1, is DGGITQSPKYLFRKEGQNVTLSCEQNLNHDAMYWYRQDPGQGLRLIYYSQIVNDFQKGDIAEGYSVSREKKESFPLTVTSAQKNPTAFYLCASSIDRGNTEAFFGQGTRLTVV.

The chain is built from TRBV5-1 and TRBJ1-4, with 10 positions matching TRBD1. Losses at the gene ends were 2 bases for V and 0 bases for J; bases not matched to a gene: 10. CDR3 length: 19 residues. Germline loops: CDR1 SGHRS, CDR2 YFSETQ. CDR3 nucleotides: TGCGCCAGCAGCTTAGGGACAGGGGATACTTTTGCAACTAATGAAAAACTGTTTTTT. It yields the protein CASSLGTGDTFATNEKLFF.

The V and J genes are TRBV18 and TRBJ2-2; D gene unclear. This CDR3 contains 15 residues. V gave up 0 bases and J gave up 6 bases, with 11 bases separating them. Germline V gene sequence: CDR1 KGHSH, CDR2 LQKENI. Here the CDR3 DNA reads TGTGCCAGCTCACCACCGGCGGCGGTTCCCGGGGAGCTGTTTTTT. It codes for CASSPPAAVPGELFF.

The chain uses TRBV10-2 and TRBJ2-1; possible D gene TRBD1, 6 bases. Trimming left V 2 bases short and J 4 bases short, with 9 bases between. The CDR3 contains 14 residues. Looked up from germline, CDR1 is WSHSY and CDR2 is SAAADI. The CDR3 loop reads CASSEHRVYNEQFF. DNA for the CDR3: TGCGCCAGCAGTGAGCACAGGGTTTACAATGAGCAGTTCTTC.

Written as DNA, the CDR3 is TGCGCCAGCAGCTCTGCCTCGCGGAACACTGAAGCTTTCTTT. Its translation: CASSSASRNTEAFF. V usage is TRBV5-1 and J usage is TRBJ1-1; D gene uncertain. V dropped 3 bases and J dropped 1 base, with 10 bases sitting between them. Germline V gene data show CDR1 as SGHRS and CDR2 as YFSETQ. There are 14 residues in the CDR3.

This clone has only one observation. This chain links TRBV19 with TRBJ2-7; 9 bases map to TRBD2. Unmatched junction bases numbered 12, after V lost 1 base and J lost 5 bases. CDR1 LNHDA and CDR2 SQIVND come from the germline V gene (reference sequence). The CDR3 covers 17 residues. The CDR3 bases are TGTGCCAGTAGTATAGGGCAGGGAGCGGGAGGCCGAAACGAGCAGTACTTC. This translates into CASSIGQGAGGRNEQYF.

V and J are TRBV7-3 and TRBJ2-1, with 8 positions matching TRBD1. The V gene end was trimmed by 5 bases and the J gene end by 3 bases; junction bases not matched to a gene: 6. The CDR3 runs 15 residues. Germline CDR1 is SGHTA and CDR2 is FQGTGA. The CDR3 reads CASSGTGTGYNEQFF. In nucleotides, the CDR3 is TGTGCCAGCAGCGGGACCGGGACAGGCTACAATGAGCAGTTCTTC.

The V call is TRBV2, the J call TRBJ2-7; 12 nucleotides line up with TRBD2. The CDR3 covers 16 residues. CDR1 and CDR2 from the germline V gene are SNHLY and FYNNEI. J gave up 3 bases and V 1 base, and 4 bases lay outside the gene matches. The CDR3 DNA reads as TGTGCCAGCAGTGAAGATCTAGCGGGGGGGCTCTACGAGCAGTACTTC. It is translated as CASSEDLAGGLYEQYF.

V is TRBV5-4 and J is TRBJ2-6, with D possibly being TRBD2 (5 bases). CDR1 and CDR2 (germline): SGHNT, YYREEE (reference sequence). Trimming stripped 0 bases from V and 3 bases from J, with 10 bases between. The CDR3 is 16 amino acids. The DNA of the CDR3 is TGTGCCAGCAGCTTGGCCAGCGGAGGTGGGGCCAACGTCCTGACTTTC. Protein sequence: CASSLASGGGANVLTF.

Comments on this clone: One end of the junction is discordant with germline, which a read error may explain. As DNA, the CDR3 is TGTGCCAGCAGCCCTGGCGACACAGGCGCCAGAGCGAAGAGCAACTTC. It is translated as CASSPGDTGARAKSNF. This rearrangement joins TRBV4-2 to TRBJ1-2, with D possibly being TRBD1 (5 bases). The CDR3 spans 16 residues. Germline CDR1 and CDR2: LGHNA and YNFKEQ.

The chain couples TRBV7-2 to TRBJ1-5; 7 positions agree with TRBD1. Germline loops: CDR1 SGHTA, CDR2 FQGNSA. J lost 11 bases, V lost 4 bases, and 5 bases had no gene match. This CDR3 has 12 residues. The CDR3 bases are TGTGCCAGCAGCTCGGAACAGGGGTCCCAGCATTTT. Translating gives CASSSEQGSQHF.

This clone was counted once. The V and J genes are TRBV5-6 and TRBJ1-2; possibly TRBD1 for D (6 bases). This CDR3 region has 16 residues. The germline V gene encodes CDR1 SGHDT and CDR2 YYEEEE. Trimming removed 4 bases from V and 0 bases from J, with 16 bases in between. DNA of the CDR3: TGTGCCAGCAGCCTAACACCGGACAGAGCTAACTATGGCTACACCTTC. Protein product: CASSLTPDRANYGYTF.

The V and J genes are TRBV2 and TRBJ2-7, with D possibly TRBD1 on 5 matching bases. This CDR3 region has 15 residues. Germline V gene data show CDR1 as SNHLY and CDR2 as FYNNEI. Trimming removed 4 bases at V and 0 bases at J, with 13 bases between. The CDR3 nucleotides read TGTGCCAGCAGTGGGACGGACACATACTCCTACGAGCAGTACTTC. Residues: CASSGTDTYSYEQYF.

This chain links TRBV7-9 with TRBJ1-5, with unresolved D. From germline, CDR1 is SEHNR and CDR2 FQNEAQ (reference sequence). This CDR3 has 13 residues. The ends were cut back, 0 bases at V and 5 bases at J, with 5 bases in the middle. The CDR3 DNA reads TGTGCCAGCAGCTTAGCTAGTGATCAGCCCCAGCATTTT. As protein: CASSLASDQPQHF.

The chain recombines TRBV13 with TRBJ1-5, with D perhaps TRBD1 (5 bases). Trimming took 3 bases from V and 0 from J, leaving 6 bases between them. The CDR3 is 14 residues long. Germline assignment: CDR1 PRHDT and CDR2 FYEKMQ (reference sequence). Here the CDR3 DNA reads TGTGCCAGCAGCTTTAGGGGTAGCAATCAGCCCCAGCATTTT. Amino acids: CASSFRGSNQPQHF.

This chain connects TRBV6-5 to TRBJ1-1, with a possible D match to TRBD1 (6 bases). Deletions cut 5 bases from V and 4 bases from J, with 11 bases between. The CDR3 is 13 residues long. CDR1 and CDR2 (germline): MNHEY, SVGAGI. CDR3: CASSATGATEAFF. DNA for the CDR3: TGTGCCAGCAGTGCGACAGGAGCCACTGAAGCTTTCTTT.